The rows below give T cell receptor beta chains drawn from one sample of a study of cytomegalovirus exposure and HLA in healthy donors. The data were produced by immunoSEQ multiplex PCR, yet TCRdb's version contains in-frame clones alone and is incomplete. The sample holds around 270,000 clones, about 80% seen once. Input material: PBMCs. The source of these receptors is a girl under 10 years old in good health and CMV-seronegative. Both conserved end residues are part of each CDR3. The D gene is left open where the match is weak. Size values are once, few and many counts, or a class for expanded clones, and some rows have none.

clone_size: .; v_call: TRBV5-6; j_call: TRBJ2-1; d_call: .; cdr3_nt: TGTGCCAGCAGCTTGTTCCGGGACTGGTACTACAATGAGCAGTTCTTC; cdr3_aa: CASSLFRDWYYNEQFF
clone_size: .; v_call: TRBV7-8; j_call: TRBJ2-3; d_call: TRBD1; cdr3_nt: TGTGCCAGCAGCTTAGGGGTAGGGGACAGGATTCCTAGCACAGATACGCAGTATTTT; cdr3_aa: CASSLGVGDRIPSTDTQYF
clone_size: .; v_call: TRBV27; j_call: TRBJ2-1; d_call: TRBD2; cdr3_nt: TGTGCCAGCAGTTCGAGACTAGCTCAGGCCCATGAGCAGTTCTTC; cdr3_aa: CASSSRLAQAHEQFF
clone_size: .; v_call: TRBV12-5; j_call: TRBJ2-7; d_call: TRBD1; cdr3_nt: TGTGCTAGTGGTTTGGCCACTGGGACAGGGACTTACGAGCAGTACTTC; cdr3_aa: CASGLATGTGTYEQYF
clone_size: few; v_call: TRBV5-1; j_call: TRBJ2-7; d_call: TRBD2; cdr3_nt: TGCGCCAGCAGCTTCCTGACGGGAGGATTCGAGAGGGGCCACGAGCAGTACTTC; cdr3_aa: CASSFLTGGFERGHEQYF
clone_size: .; v_call: TRBV14; j_call: TRBJ1-2; d_call: .; cdr3_nt: TGTGCCAGCAGTCTCGACAGAAGCTATGGCTACACCTTC; cdr3_aa: CASSLDRSYGYTF
clone_size: .; v_call: TRBV6-5; j_call: TRBJ2-1; d_call: TRBD2; cdr3_nt: TGTATAGCGGGGGCCCCACGCAATGAGCAGTTCTTC; cdr3_aa: CIAGAPRNEQFF
clone_size: .; v_call: TRBV29-1; j_call: TRBJ2-5; d_call: .; cdr3_nt: TGCAGCGTCGCACGAGGCGGTACCGACCAAGAGACCCAGTACTTC; cdr3_aa: CSVARGGTDQETQYF
clone_size: .; v_call: TRBV9; j_call: TRBJ2-1; d_call: TRBD2; cdr3_nt: TGTGCCAGCAGCCAGGGGACTAGCGGGATCGATGAGCAGTTCTTC; cdr3_aa: CASSQGTSGIDEQFF
clone_size: .; v_call: TRBV19; j_call: TRBJ1-5; d_call: .; cdr3_nt: TGTGCCAGTACCACTTCTACAGGGTTTGGGAATCAGCCCCAGCATTTT; cdr3_aa: CASTTSTGFGNQPQHF
clone_size: .; v_call: TRBV15; j_call: TRBJ1-1; d_call: .; cdr3_nt: TGTGCCACCAGGTTTACTGGTAACACTGAAGCTTTCTTT; cdr3_aa: CATRFTGNTEAFF
clone_size: .; v_call: TRBV27; j_call: TRBJ1-2; d_call: TRBD1; cdr3_nt: TGTGCCAGCAGACTTAGTATAGGGACAGGGGGTACCTATGGCTACACCTTC; cdr3_aa: CASRLSIGTGGTYGYTF
clone_size: .; v_call: TRBV7-8; j_call: TRBJ1-1; d_call: .; cdr3_nt: TGTGCCAGCAGCCTGAGAAGGGGGAACACTGAAGCTTTCTTT; cdr3_aa: CASSLRRGNTEAFF
clone_size: .; v_call: TRBV15; j_call: TRBJ1-1; d_call: .; cdr3_nt: TGTGCCACCTTGGACAGACAGGCAAGAGAGGCTGAAGCTTTCTTT; cdr3_aa: CATLDRQAREAEAFF
clone_size: .; v_call: TRBV7-3; j_call: TRBJ2-1; d_call: TRBD2; cdr3_nt: TGTGCCAACAGAAAGAAGGCTAGCGGGAGATATGAGCAATTCTTC; cdr3_aa: CANRKKASGRYEQFF
clone_size: .; v_call: TRBV28; j_call: TRBJ2-1; d_call: .; cdr3_nt: TGTGCCAGCAACGAGGGGGCCTACAATGAGCAGTTCTTC; cdr3_aa: CASNEGAYNEQFF
clone_size: .; v_call: TRBV18; j_call: TRBJ2-7; d_call: .; cdr3_nt: TGTGCCAGCTCACCAAGCGGGGACAACTACGAGCAGTACTTC; cdr3_aa: CASSPSGDNYEQYF
clone_size: once; v_call: TRBV6-6; j_call: TRBJ2-5; d_call: .; cdr3_nt: TGTGCCAGCAGTTACCTCGGGACACGAAGTGGGGAGACCCAGTACTTC; cdr3_aa: CASSYLGTRSGETQYF
clone_size: .; v_call: TRBV6-6; j_call: TRBJ1-5; d_call: TRBD1; cdr3_nt: TGTGCCAGCAGTTACTCCCGGGACAGGGACCAGCCCCAGCATTTT; cdr3_aa: CASSYSRDRDQPQHF
clone_size: .; v_call: TRBV5-1; j_call: TRBJ2-7; d_call: .; cdr3_nt: TGCGCCAGCAGCTGGGGGGCCTACGAGCAGTACTTC; cdr3_aa: CASSWGAYEQYF
clone_size: few; v_call: TRBV11-2; j_call: TRBJ1-2; d_call: TRBD1; cdr3_nt: TGTGCCAGCAGCCCCCTGGGACAGCGCTATGGCTACACCTTC; cdr3_aa: CASSPLGQRYGYTF
clone_size: .; v_call: TRBV9; j_call: TRBJ2-1; d_call: .; cdr3_nt: TGTGCCAGTACCCCGGGGGACGCCTACAATGAGCAGTTCTTC; cdr3_aa: CASTPGDAYNEQFF
clone_size: .; v_call: TRBV2; j_call: TRBJ2-7; d_call: TRBD1; cdr3_nt: TGTGCCGGCAACAGGGGAGCCTACGAGCAGTACTTC; cdr3_aa: CAGNRGAYEQYF
clone_size: .; v_call: TRBV7-2; j_call: TRBJ2-4; d_call: .; cdr3_nt: TGTGCCAGCAGCTTATGGCAGGGAGGAAACATTCAGTACTTC; cdr3_aa: CASSLWQGGNIQYF
clone_size: .; v_call: TRBV5-1; j_call: TRBJ2-1; d_call: .; cdr3_nt: TGCGCCAGCAGCTTAGCATTAGCGAGAAGCAATGGGCAGTTCTTC; cdr3_aa: CASSLALARSNGQFF
clone_size: .; v_call: TRBV28; j_call: TRBJ2-7; d_call: TRBD1; cdr3_nt: TGTGCCAGCGGGGGACAGTACCGCTACGAGCAGTACTTC; cdr3_aa: CASGGQYRYEQYF